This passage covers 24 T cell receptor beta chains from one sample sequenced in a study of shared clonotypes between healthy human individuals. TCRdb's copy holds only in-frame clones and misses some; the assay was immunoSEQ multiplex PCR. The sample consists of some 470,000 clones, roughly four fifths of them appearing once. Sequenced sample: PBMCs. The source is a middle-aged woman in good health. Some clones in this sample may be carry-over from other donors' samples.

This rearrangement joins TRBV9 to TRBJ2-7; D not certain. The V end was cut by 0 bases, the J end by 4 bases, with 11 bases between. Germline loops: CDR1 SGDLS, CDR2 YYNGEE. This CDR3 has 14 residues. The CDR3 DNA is TGTGCCAGCAGCGTAGGAGCAGAGCTGTACGAGCAGTACTTC. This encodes CASSVGAELYEQYF. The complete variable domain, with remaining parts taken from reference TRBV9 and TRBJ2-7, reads DSGVTQTPKHLITATGQRVTLRCSPRSGDLSVYWYQQSLDQGLQFLIQYYNGEERAKGNILERFSAQQFPDLHSELNLSSLELGDSALYFCASSVGAELYEQYFGPGTRLTVT.

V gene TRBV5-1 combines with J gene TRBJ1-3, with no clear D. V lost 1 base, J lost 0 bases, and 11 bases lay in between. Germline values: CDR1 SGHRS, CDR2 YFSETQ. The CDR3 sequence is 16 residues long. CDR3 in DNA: TGCGCCAGCAGCTTGACTCCCACAGCCTCTGGAAACACCATATATTTT. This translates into CASSLTPTASGNTIYF.

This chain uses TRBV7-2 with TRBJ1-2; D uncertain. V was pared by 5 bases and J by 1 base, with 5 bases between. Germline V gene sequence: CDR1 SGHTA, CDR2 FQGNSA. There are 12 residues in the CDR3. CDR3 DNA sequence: TGTGCCAGCAGCCCTGTTAACTATGGCTACACCTTC. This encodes CASSPVNYGYTF. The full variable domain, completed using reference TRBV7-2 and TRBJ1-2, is GAGVSQSPSNKVTEKGKDVELRCDPISGHTALYWYRQSLGQGLEFLIYFQGNSAPDKSGLPSDRFSAERTGGSVSTLTIQRTQQEDSAVYLCASSPVNYGYTFGSGTRLTVV.

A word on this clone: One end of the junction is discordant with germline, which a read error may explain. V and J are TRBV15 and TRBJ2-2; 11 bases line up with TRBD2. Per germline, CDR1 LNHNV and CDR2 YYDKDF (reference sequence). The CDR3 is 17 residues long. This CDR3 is CATSRDLLAGVAGELLF. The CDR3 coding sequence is TGTGCCACCAGCAGAGATCTACTAGCGGGAGTAGCGGGGGAGCTGCTTTTT.

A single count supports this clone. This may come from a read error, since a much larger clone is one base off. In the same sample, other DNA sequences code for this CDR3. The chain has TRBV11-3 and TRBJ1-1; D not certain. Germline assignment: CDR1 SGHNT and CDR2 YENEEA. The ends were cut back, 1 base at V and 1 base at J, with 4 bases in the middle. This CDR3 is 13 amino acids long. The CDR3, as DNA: TGTGCCAGCAGCTTAGGCGGGAACACTGAAGCTTTCTTT. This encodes CASSLGGNTEAFF.

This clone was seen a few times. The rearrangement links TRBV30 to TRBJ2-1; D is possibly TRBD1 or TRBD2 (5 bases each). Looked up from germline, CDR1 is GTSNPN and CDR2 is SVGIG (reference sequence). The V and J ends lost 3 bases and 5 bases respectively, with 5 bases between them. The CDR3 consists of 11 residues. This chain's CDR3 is CAWRGDNEQFF. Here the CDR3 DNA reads TGTGCCTGGAGGGGGGACAATGAGCAGTTCTTC.

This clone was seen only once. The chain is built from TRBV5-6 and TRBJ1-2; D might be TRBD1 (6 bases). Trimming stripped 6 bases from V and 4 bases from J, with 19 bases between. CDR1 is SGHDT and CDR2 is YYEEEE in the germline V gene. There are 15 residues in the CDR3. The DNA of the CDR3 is TGTGCCAGCACCCCAGGGGACGGCTATAGCTATGGCTACACCTTC. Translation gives CASTPGDGYSYGYTF.

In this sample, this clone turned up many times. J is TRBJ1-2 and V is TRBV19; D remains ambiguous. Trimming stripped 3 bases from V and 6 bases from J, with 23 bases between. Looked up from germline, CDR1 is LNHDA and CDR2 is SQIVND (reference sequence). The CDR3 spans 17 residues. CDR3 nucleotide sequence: TGTGCCAGTAGTATCGGATTTCGAGGAGCTGAAAGGGATGGCTACACCTTC. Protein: CASSIGFRGAERDGYTF.

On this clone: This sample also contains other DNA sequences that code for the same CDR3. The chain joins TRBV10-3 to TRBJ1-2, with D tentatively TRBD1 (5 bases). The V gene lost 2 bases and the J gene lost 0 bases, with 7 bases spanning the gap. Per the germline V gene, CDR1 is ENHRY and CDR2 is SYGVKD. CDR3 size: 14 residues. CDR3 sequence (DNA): TGTGCCATCAGTGAGAGGGGACCTAACTATGGCTACACCTTC. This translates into CAISERGPNYGYTF.

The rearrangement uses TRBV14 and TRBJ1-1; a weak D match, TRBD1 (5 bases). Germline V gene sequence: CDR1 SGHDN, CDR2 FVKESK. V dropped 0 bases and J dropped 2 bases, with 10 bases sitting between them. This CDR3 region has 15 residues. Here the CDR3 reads CASSQDPGGNTEAFF. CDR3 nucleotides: TGTGCCAGCAGCCAAGATCCTGGGGGAAACACTGAAGCTTTCTTT.

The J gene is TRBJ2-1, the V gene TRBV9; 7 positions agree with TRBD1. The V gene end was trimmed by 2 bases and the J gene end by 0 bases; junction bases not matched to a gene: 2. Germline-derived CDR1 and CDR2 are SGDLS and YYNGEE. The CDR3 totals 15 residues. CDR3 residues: CASSVTGDSYNEQFF. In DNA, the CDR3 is TGTGCCAGCAGCGTCACAGGGGACTCCTACAATGAGCAGTTCTTC. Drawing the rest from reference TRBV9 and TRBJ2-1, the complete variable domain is DSGVTQTPKHLITATGQRVTLRCSPRSGDLSVYWYQQSLDQGLQFLIQYYNGEERAKGNILERFSAQQFPDLHSELNLSSLELGDSALYFCASSVTGDSYNEQFFGPGTRLTVL.

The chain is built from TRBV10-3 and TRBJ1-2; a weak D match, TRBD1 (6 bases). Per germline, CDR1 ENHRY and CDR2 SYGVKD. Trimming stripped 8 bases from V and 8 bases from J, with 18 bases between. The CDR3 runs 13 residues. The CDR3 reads CAIAEGRGDGYTF. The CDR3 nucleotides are TGTGCCATCGCCGAGGGCAGGGGTGACGGCTACACCTTC.

CDR3 loop: CASSLSRGPGNTIYF. For the CDR3, the DNA is TGTGCCAGCAGCTTATCCAGGGGGCCTGGAAACACCATATATTTT. This chain joins TRBV7-3 and TRBJ1-3; 8 bases match TRBD1. The CDR3 is 15 residues long. Germline V gene data show CDR1 as SGHTA and CDR2 as FQGTGA. The junction had 2 bases not matched to a gene; V was cut back by 2 bases and J by 2 bases.

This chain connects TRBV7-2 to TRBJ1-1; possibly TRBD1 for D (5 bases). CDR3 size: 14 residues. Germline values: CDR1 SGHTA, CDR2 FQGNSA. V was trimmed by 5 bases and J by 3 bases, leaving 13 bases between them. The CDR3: CASSQGVVDTEAFF. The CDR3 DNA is TGTGCCAGCAGCCAAGGGGTTGTGGACACTGAAGCTTTCTTT.

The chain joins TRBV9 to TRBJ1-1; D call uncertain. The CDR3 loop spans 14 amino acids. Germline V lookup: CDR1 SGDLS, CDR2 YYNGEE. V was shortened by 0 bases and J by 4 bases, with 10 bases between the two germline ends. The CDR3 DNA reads TGTGCCAGCAGCGTAGAAGGAGAATCCACTGAAGCTTTCTTT. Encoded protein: CASSVEGESTEAFF. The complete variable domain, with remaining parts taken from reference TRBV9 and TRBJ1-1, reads DSGVTQTPKHLITATGQRVTLRCSPRSGDLSVYWYQQSLDQGLQFLIQYYNGEERAKGNILERFSAQQFPDLHSELNLSSLELGDSALYFCASSVEGESTEAFFGQGTRLTVV.

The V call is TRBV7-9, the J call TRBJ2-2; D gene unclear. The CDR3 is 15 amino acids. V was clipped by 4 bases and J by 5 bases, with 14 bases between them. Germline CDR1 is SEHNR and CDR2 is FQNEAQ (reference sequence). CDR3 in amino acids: CASSSPTQKTGELFF. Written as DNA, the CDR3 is TGTGCCAGCAGCTCTCCTACGCAAAAAACCGGGGAGCTGTTTTTT.

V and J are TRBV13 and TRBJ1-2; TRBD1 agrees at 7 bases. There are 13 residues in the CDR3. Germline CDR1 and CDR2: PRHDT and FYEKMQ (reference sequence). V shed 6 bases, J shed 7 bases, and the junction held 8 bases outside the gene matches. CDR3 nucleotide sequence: TGTGCCAGCAGTCTAACAGGGGTTCCTGGCTACACCTTC. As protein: CASSLTGVPGYTF.

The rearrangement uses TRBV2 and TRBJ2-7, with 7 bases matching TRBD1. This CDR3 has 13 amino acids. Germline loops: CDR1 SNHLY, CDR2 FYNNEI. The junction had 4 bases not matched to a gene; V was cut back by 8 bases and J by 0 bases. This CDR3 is CASSDRPSYEQYF. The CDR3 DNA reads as TGTGCCAGCTCGGACAGGCCCTCCTACGAGCAGTACTTC.

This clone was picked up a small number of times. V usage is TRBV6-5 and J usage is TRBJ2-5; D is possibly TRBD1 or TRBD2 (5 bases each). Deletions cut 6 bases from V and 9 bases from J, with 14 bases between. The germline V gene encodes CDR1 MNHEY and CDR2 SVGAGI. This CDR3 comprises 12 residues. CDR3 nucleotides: TGTGCCAGCAGAGACCCCCTGGGGGCCCAGTACTTC. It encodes CASRDPLGAQYF.

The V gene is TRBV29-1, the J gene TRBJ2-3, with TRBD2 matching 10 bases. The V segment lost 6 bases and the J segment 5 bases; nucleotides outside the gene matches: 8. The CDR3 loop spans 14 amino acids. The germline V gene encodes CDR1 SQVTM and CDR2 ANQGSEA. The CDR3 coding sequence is TGCAGCGTCTCAAGCGGGAGGGCCGGAGATACGCAGTATTTT. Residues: CSVSSGRAGDTQYF.

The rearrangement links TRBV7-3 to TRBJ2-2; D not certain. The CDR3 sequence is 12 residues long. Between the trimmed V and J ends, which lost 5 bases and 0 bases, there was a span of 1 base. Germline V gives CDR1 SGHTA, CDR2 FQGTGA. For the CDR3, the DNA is TGTGCCAGCAGCGCGAACACCGGGGAGCTGTTTTTT. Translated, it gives CASSANTGELFF.

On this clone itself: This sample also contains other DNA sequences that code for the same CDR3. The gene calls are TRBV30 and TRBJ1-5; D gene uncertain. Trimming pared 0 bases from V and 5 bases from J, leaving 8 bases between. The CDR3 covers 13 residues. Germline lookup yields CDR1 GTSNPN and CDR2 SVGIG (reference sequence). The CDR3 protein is CAWSVLGDQPQHF. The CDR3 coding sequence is TGTGCCTGGAGTGTACTGGGCGATCAGCCCCAGCATTTT. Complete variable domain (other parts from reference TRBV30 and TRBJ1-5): SQTIHQWPATLVQPVGSPLSLECTVEGTSNPNLYWYRQAAGRGLQLLFYSVGIGQISSEVPQNLSASRPQDRQFILSSKKLLLSDSGFYLCAWSVLGDQPQHFGDGTRLSIL.

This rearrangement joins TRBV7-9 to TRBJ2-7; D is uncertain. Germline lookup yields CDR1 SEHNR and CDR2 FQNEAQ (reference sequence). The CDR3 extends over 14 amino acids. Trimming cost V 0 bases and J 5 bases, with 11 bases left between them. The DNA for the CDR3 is TGTGCCAGCAGCTTAGCGGGCGCCTTCCACGAGCAGTACTTC. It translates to CASSLAGAFHEQYF.

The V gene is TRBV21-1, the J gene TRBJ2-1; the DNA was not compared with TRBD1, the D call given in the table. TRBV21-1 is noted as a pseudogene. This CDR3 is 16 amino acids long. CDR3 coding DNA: TGTGCCAGCAGCAAGCGGCAGGGTCGCTCCTACAATGAGCAGTTCTTC. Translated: CASSKRQGRSYNEQFF.